This T cell receptor beta chain originates from a study of blood T cell repertoires in COVID-19 (dated by TCRdb to 2019 to 2021). Background for the entire study: The collaborator samples originated in the United States, Italy and Spain and spanned the acute and convalescent phases of COVID-19. The material from the prospective study consisted of cDNA or gDNA derived from T cells, B-cell-depleted T cells, or PBMCs. The repertoires were released in a freely available public database meant as a resource for research on the immune response to SARS-CoV-2. Deeply sampled blood TCRbeta repertoires from subjects exposed to, actively infected with, or recovered from COVID-19 were included in the dataset. Where HLA class I and class II types were available, the types were taken from metadata supplied by the sample provider, not from assay-based typing. Samples came from the ongoing ImmuneRACE study (first 160 participants) plus 1,254 subjects from 6 global collaborators. A de-identified subject ID, COVID-19 status, age in years and sex were almost always included in the sample metadata. What the study reported, not specific to this receptor: The amount of clinical and demographic metadata varied by source and participant and was provided uncurated.

As regards this clone: There is no known antigen for this receptor. Base qualities were left out, and no much larger clone turns up one base away.

TCRbeta CDR3 regions were amplified from genomic DNA using the immunoSEQ Assay, a bias-controlled multiplex PCR. Concerning the study's data processing: Nucleated cell counts per sample were estimated from amplification of reference gene primers within the assay. To quantify the absolute abundance of each unique TCRbeta CDR3 rearrangement, sequence reads were collapsed and filtered. Productive Simpson clonality was computed per sample as the square root of Simpson's diversity index over productive rearrangements. As stored in TCRdb, this immuneACCESS dataset retains in-frame rearrangements with V and J assigned. A fraction of the clones does not appear; measured against another copy, unresolved V genes explain less than half of the discrepancy, and the remainder lacks a known reason. That table furnishes V, J and clone size, whereas the DNA furnished D and trimming. The sample contains a few hundred thousand clones, approximately 77% of them found a single time. The ten largest make up about 3.4% of the sample.

Each collaborating institution followed its own protocols to collect whole blood in K2EDTA tubes. For TCRbeta analysis, collaborator samples were shipped as frozen whole blood, as isolated PBMCs, or as DNA extracted from either sample type. The germline V gene supplies CDR1 KGHSH and CDR2 LQKENI. From cysteine to phenylalanine, the CDR3 is 14 amino acids long. Of the read, only the CDR3 DNA is kept; its 42 bases are in frame from base 1. Clipping removes 1 base from V and 2 bases from J, with 1 as the unmatched junction base count. This sequence was found in a woman younger than 35 with acute or convalescent COVID-19. In this chain, TRBV18 is recombined with TRBJ1-2; 7 bases in between match TRBD1. The sample comprised peripheral blood. In nucleotides, the sequence is TGTGCCAGCTCACCACGGGGACAGAACTATGGCTACACCTTC. This codes for CASSPRGQNYGYTF.